One and the same sample provided the 24 T cell receptor beta chains below, sequenced in a study of blood T cell repertoires in COVID-19 (dated by TCRdb to 2018 to 2021). Receptors were amplified or captured by the immunoSEQ multiplex PCR assay. Sourced from immuneACCESS, this table was stored by TCRdb with only in-frame sequences that have V and J called. A share of the clones is absent; for the studies checked, an unresolved V gene accounts for under half, and the remainder has no known explanation. A total of fewer than 110,000 clones appear in this sample, approximately 88% of them only once. 4.9% of the sample is taken by the ten largest. Sequencing was carried out using peripheral blood. These receptors all come from a middle-aged man with active or convalescent COVID-19.

The V call is TRBV5-6, the J call TRBJ2-3; TRBD2 is a possible D gene (6 bases). The ends were cut back, 2 bases at V and 0 bases at J, with 19 bases in the middle. Germline V gives CDR1 SGHDT, CDR2 YYEEEE. The CDR3 is 18 amino acids. The CDR3 loop is CASSFFGGELSSTDTQYF. The CDR3 DNA follows: TGTGCCAGCAGCTTTTTCGGCGGGGAATTATCTAGCACAGATACGCAGTATTTT.

The rearrangement uses TRBV19 and TRBJ2-1; 10 bases are shared with TRBD2. This CDR3 contains 14 residues. Trimming cost V 11 bases and J 2 bases; bases outside gene matches: 6. In germline, CDR1 is LNHDA, CDR2 SQIVND (reference sequence). The chain's CDR3 is CASSSGRPYNEQFF. CDR3 nucleotide sequence: TGTGCCTCCTCTAGCGGGAGACCCTACAATGAGCAGTTCTTC.

The genes are TRBV12-3 or TRBV12-4 and TRBJ1-1; TRBD1 matches at 10 bases. The CDR3 sequence is 12 residues long. V lost 4 bases to trimming and J lost 8 bases; unmatched junction nucleotides: 1. CDR3 region: CASSSTGGEAFF. CDR3 coding DNA: TGTGCCAGCAGTTCGACAGGGGGCGAAGCTTTCTTT.

This clone was counted once. This sequence joins TRBV18 and TRBJ2-7, with 7 bases matching TRBD2. J was trimmed by 0 bases and V by 4 bases; bases with no gene match: 3. Germline CDR1 KGHSH, CDR2 LQKENI. The CDR3 has 14 residues. CDR3 DNA sequence: TGTGCCAGCTCACAGGGACTACCCTCCTACGAGCAGTACTTC. As protein: CASSQGLPSYEQYF.

This chain connects TRBV2 to TRBJ1-1, with 11 bases aligning to TRBD1. Germline-derived CDR1 and CDR2 are SNHLY and FYNNEI. CDR3 length equals 14 residues. Trimming took 8 bases from V and 4 from J; bases not matched to a gene: 6. Here the CDR3 DNA reads TGTGCCAGCCACTTGGGACAGGGGGGCACTGAAGCTTTCTTT. Its translation: CASHLGQGGTEAFF. Using reference TRBV2 and TRBJ1-1 for the parts outside the CDR3, the full variable domain is EPEVTQTPSHQVTQMGQEVILRCVPISNHLYFYWYRQILGQKVEFLVSFYNNEISEKSEIFDDQFSVERPDGSNFTLKIRSTKLEDSAMYFCASHLGQGGTEAFFGQGTRLTVV.

Worth noting for this clone: Other DNA sequences within the sample encode an identical CDR3. This sequence joins TRBV27 and TRBJ2-7; 8 positions match TRBD2. This CDR3 has 14 residues. With V trimmed by 2 bases and J by 2 bases, 2 bases remained unmatched. Germline CDR1 reads MNHEY; CDR2 reads SMNVEV (reference sequence). This CDR3 is CASSLAGGPYEQYF. Written as DNA, the CDR3 is TGTGCCAGCAGTTTAGCGGGAGGTCCCTACGAGCAGTACTTC.

The J gene is TRBJ1-1, the V gene TRBV27, with a tentative D call TRBD1 (5 bases). Trimming removed 2 bases at V and 5 bases at J, with 12 bases between. Looked up from germline, CDR1 is MNHEY and CDR2 is SMNVEV (reference sequence). The CDR3 is made up of 14 amino acids. The DNA of the CDR3 is TGTGCCAGCAGTTTACAAGGGGCTGGGACTGAAGCTTTCTTT. Protein sequence: CASSLQGAGTEAFF.

V and J are TRBV7-9 and TRBJ2-1; 10 bases match TRBD2. V lost 5 bases and J lost 6; bases outside the gene matches: 7. The CDR3 loop spans 15 amino acids. Looked up from germline, CDR1 is SEHNR and CDR2 is FQNEAQ (reference sequence). As DNA, the CDR3 is TGTGCCAGCAGCACTACTAGCGGGATTCCCAATGAGCAGTTCTTC. Translated, it gives CASSTTSGIPNEQFF.

The rearrangement joins TRBV28 to TRBJ2-7; 7 positions match TRBD1. The V gene's germline CDR1 is MDHEN and CDR2 SYDVKM. Trimming removed 6 bases from V and 7 bases from J; junction bases left unmatched: 12. The CDR3 length is 14 residues. Written as DNA, the CDR3 is TGTGCCAGCAGCCGACCGGGACAGAGTAAGGAGCAGTACTTC. Its protein is CASSRPGQSKEQYF.

The gene calls are TRBV30 and TRBJ1-5, with 9 bases that match TRBD1. The V gene end was trimmed by 4 bases and the J gene end by 1 base; junction bases not matched to a gene: 2. The germline gives CDR1 GTSNPN, CDR2 SVGIG (reference sequence). This CDR3 contains 14 residues. The CDR3 DNA reads TGTGCCTGGACCGGGACAGGGAGCAATCAGCCCCAGCATTTT. It encodes CAWTGTGSNQPQHF.

The CDR3 nucleotides read TGCGCCAGCAGCTTGGGTGCGGGGGCTTACAATGAGCAGTTCTTC. The encoded protein is CASSLGAGAYNEQFF. The chain joins TRBV5-1 to TRBJ2-1; weak D call: TRBD2 (7 bases). V lost 0 bases to trimming and J lost 4 bases, with 11 bases between them. This CDR3 region has 15 residues. Germline lookup yields CDR1 SGHRS and CDR2 YFSETQ.

This chain connects TRBV4-1 to TRBJ1-5; a weak D match, TRBD1 (5 bases). The V end lost 1 base, the J end lost 9 bases, and 7 bases lay between the germline ends. The germline V gene encodes CDR1 MGHRA and CDR2 YSYEKL. This CDR3 contains 12 residues. The CDR3 DNA reads as TGCGCCAGCAGCCAAGTTAGGGGGCCCCAGCATTTT. Residues: CASSQVRGPQHF.

The V call is TRBV6-1, the J call TRBJ2-7, with 10 bases lining up with TRBD2. CDR3 length: 15 amino acids. Germline V CDR1 and CDR2: MNHNS, SASEGT. Trimming cost V 1 base and J 6 bases; bases outside gene matches: 6. The CDR3 DNA reads TGTGCCAGCAGTGAAGGTGCTAGCGGGAGAGTCGAGCAGTACTTC. This codes for CASSEGASGRVEQYF.

V gene TRBV5-4 combines with J gene TRBJ1-3; weak D call: TRBD1 (6 bases). The CDR3 has 14 residues. Germline CDR1 is SGHNT and CDR2 is YYREEE (reference sequence). Trimming shortened V by 5 bases and J by 2 bases, and 11 bases separated the two germline ends. CDR3 residues: CASSPGQTGNTIYF. The CDR3 DNA reads as TGTGCCAGCAGTCCCGGACAGACTGGAAACACCATATATTTT.

V is TRBV18 and J is TRBJ1-4; D unresolved. V was pared by 2 bases and J by 7 bases, with 14 bases between. The V gene's germline CDR1 is KGHSH and CDR2 LQKENI. The CDR3 runs to 15 residues. The CDR3 DNA sequence: TGTGCCAGCTCACCATCCGAGGCTAATACTGAAAAACTGTTTTTT. Translated, it gives CASSPSEANTEKLFF.

The rearrangement uses TRBV3-1 (or the pseudogene TRBV3-2) and TRBJ2-4; 8 bases line up with TRBD2. Per the germline V gene, CDR1 is LGHDT and CDR2 is YNNKEL (reference sequence). The CDR3 loop spans 15 amino acids. The V and J ends lost 4 bases and 5 bases, in that order; junction bases with no gene match: 7. The CDR3 DNA reads as TGTGCCAGCAGCCCGTCCGGGACTAGTGAAAACATTCAGTACTTC. Translated, it gives CASSPSGTSENIQYF.

The V call is TRBV4-3, the J call TRBJ2-6; D is unresolved. CDR3 length: 16 amino acids. V was pared by 1 base and J by 1 base, with 8 bases between. CDR1 and CDR2 from the germline V gene are LGHNA and YSLEER. CDR3 amino acids: CASSQVYRSGANVLTF. The CDR3 coding sequence is TGCGCCAGCAGCCAAGTCTACCGATCTGGGGCCAACGTCCTGACTTTC.

The J gene is TRBJ2-1, the V gene TRBV7-2; 8 positions agree with TRBD2. Germline-derived CDR1 and CDR2 are SGHTA and FQGNSA. The CDR3 has 16 residues. V trimming: 3 bases; J trimming: 7 bases; junction bases outside the gene matches: 11. CDR3 amino acids: CASSFFIGLAHNEQFF. CDR3 sequence (DNA): TGTGCCAGCAGCTTTTTTATCGGACTAGCACATAATGAGCAGTTCTTC.

V is TRBV5-1 and J is TRBJ1-5, with 9 bases aligning to TRBD1. Per germline, CDR1 SGHRS and CDR2 YFSETQ. The CDR3 consists of 15 residues. V shed 4 bases, J shed 2 bases, and the junction held 4 bases outside the gene matches. Written as DNA, the CDR3 is TGCGCCAGCAGCACGGGACAGGGAGGCAATCAGCCCCAGCATTTT. Translation gives CASSTGQGGNQPQHF.

DNA of the CDR3: TGTGCCAGCTCGCTCTTGAGGTCATCGACTGGAAACACCATATATTTT. Translated: CASSLLRSSTGNTIYF. The chain uses TRBV18 and TRBJ1-3, with D unclear. CDR1 and CDR2 (germline): KGHSH, LQKENI. V shed 6 bases and J shed 2 bases, with 17 bases lying between them. The CDR3 has 16 residues.

The chain carries TRBV14 and TRBJ2-7; TRBD1 matches 10 bases. Germline trimming cut 5 bases from V and 7 bases from J; bases unmatched to any gene: 14. CDR1 SGHDN and CDR2 FVKESK come from the germline V gene. The CDR3 covers 16 residues. CDR3 in DNA: TGTGCCAGCAGCTCCCTGGAGGGACAGGGGACGGGAGAGCAGTACTTC. Its translation is CASSSLEGQGTGEQYF.

The genes are TRBV9 and TRBJ2-3; D ambiguous. The CDR3 loop spans 14 amino acids. Germline V gene lookup returns CDR1 SGDLS and CDR2 YYNGEE. Trimming shortened V by 5 bases and J by 3 bases, and 13 bases separated the two germline ends. CDR3 amino acids: CASSTLGATDTQYF. In DNA, the CDR3 is TGTGCCAGCAGTACCCTAGGAGCGACAGATACGCAGTATTTT.

J is TRBJ2-2 and V is TRBV19; 9 bases align to TRBD2. With V trimmed by 7 bases and J by 4 bases, 4 bases remained unmatched. The CDR3 totals 14 residues. In germline, CDR1 is LNHDA, CDR2 SQIVND (reference sequence). The CDR3 reads CASTSGISTGELFF. In DNA form, the CDR3 reads TGTGCCAGTACTAGCGGGATTAGCACCGGGGAGCTGTTTTTT.

V usage is TRBV3-1 (or the pseudogene TRBV3-2) and J usage is TRBJ2-7; D gene unclear. The germline V gene encodes CDR1 LGHDT and CDR2 YNNKEL (reference sequence). This CDR3 is 15 amino acids long. Trimming shortened V by 1 base and J by 1 base, and 11 bases separated the two germline ends. The DNA of the CDR3 is TGTGCCAGCAGCCAAGGTTGGCCAGGATCCTACGAGCAGTACTTC. Translating it yields CASSQGWPGSYEQYF.